One and the same sample provided the 17 T cell receptor beta chains below, sequenced in a study of identical twins. TCRdb re-derived calls from the 5' RACE reads in MiXCR, one entry per CDR3 protein. The repertoire consists of about 530,000 distinct CDR3 sequences, with 15% occurring once and the leading ten covering 0.35% to 0.45%. These records were also assigned to another study, of yellow fever vaccine responses in identical twins.

Sequenced: CD4+ T cells sorted from blood. These receptors all stem from a woman aged 18-30 years in good health.

This clonotype was detected a few times. The V call is TRBV10-3, the J call TRBJ2-7, with D unclear. Deletions cut 0 bases from V and 4 bases from J, with 10 bases between. There are 14 residues in the CDR3. The germline CDR1 and CDR2 sequences are ENHRY and SYGVKD. This CDR3 is CAISESQGRYEQYV. CDR3 DNA: TGTGCCATCAGTGAGTCACAAGGGCGGTACGAGCAGTACGTC.

This clonotype was found a few times. V and J are TRBV28 and TRBJ2-2; D perhaps matches TRBD1 (6 bases). V shed 3 bases and J shed 4 bases, with 18 bases lying between them. Germline values: CDR1 MDHEN, CDR2 SYDVKM. The length of the CDR3 is 17 residues. As DNA, the CDR3 is TGTGCCAGCAGTTTCGGGAATCAGGGGTGGGGCACCGGGGAGCTGTTTTTT. Protein: CASSFGNQGWGTGELFF.

In this sample, this clonotype turned up once. V gene TRBV10-3 combines with J gene TRBJ2-1, with D uncertain. V was pared by 6 bases and J by 6 bases, with 15 bases between. Germline assignment: CDR1 ENHRY and CDR2 SYGVKD. The CDR3 sequence is 14 residues long. CDR3: CAIRADYNINEQFF. CDR3 nucleotides: TGTGCCATCAGGGCAGATTATAATATCAATGAGCAGTTCTTC.

This clonotype was found a few times. V gene TRBV6-1 combines with J gene TRBJ2-2, with D possibly being TRBD1 (5 bases). Germline CDR1 reads MNHNS; CDR2 reads SASEGT. Trimming took 3 bases from V and 8 from J, leaving 19 bases between them. This CDR3 region has 16 residues. The chain's CDR3 is CASSDKARVVSGELFF. In DNA form, the CDR3 reads TGTGCCAGCAGTGACAAGGCCAGGGTGGTATCTGGGGAGCTGTTTTTT.

This clonotype was seen a handful of times. The V and J genes are TRBV3-1 and TRBJ2-5; D is possibly TRBD2 (5 bases). Deletions cut 1 base from V and 1 base from J, with 10 bases between. This CDR3 has 15 amino acids. Looked up from germline, CDR1 is LGHDT and CDR2 is YNNKEL (reference sequence). CDR3 DNA: TGTGCCAGCAGCCAAGCGGGTCGGGGCCAAGAGACCCAGTACTTC. It specifies CASSQAGRGQETQYF.

The sample holds a few counts of this clonotype. The chain uses TRBV19 and TRBJ1-2, with D unclear. Germline V CDR1 and CDR2: LNHDA, SQIVND (reference sequence). CDR3 length equals 15 residues. V gave up 6 bases and J gave up 6 bases, with 20 bases separating them. CDR3 region: CASSPLIEEKDGYTF. CDR3 in DNA: TGTGCCAGTAGCCCCCTTATCGAGGAAAAGGATGGCTACACCTTC.

The chain recombines TRBV11-2 with TRBJ2-1, with D hard to call. Trimming took off 1 base at V and 4 bases at J, with 8 bases between the two ends. The CDR3 consists of 14 residues. Looked up from germline, CDR1 is SGHAT and CDR2 is FQNNGV. The CDR3 spells CASSLGLLYNEQFF. In DNA form, the CDR3 reads TGTGCCAGCAGCTTAGGGCTACTTTACAATGAGCAGTTCTTC. Full variable domain (outside the CDR3, taken from reference TRBV11-2 and TRBJ2-1): EAGVAQSPRYKIIEKRQSVAFWCNPISGHATLYWYQQILGQGPKLLIQFQNNGVVDDSQLPKDRFSAERLKGVDSTLKIQPAKLEDSAVYLCASSLGLLYNEQFFGPGTRLTVL.

The chain combines TRBV25-1 with TRBJ1-1; D possibly corresponds to TRBD1 (5 bases). Germline-derived CDR1 and CDR2 are MGHDK and SYGVNS. Trimming cost V 3 bases and J 8 bases, with 13 bases left between them. The CDR3 length is 13 residues. CDR3 DNA: TGTGCCAGCAGTGAGCCAGGGAGGCAGGAAGCTTTCTTT. Encoded protein: CASSEPGRQEAFF.

The chain links TRBV7-2 to TRBJ2-5; either TRBD1 or TRBD2 may fit D (5 bases each). Trimming left V 1 base short and J 6 bases short, with 9 bases between. The CDR3 length is 13 residues. Germline-derived CDR1 and CDR2 are SGHTA and FQGNSA. CDR3 in DNA: TGTGCCAGCAGCTTAGTAAGGGACCAGACCCAGTACTTC. Translating gives CASSLVRDQTQYF.

This clonotype was seen only a few times. The chain uses TRBV7-3 and TRBJ2-6; TRBD2 matches at 7 bases. The CDR3 has 20 residues. V lost 5 bases to trimming and J lost 1 base; unmatched junction nucleotides: 17. Germline values: CDR1 SGHTA, CDR2 FQGTGA. CDR3 coding DNA: TGTGCCAGCAGCCCCGCAAGTGCGGGACTAAAATTATCTGGGGCCAACGTCCTGACTTTC. It specifies CASSPASAGLKLSGANVLTF.

The V call is TRBV20-1, the J call TRBJ1-2; 9 bases fit TRBD1. The CDR3 runs 12 residues. Germline CDR1 reads DFQATT; CDR2 reads SNEGSKA (reference sequence). J lost 7 bases, V lost 3 bases, and 3 bases had no gene match. The CDR3 loop is CSARGQGGGYTF. CDR3 sequence (DNA): TGCAGTGCTAGGGGACAGGGCGGTGGCTACACCTTC.

This clonotype was counted only a few times. The DNA of the CDR3 is TGTGCCAGCTCACCCTTAACACCGACAGCCCTCTCTGGAAACACCATATATTTT. This sequence encodes CASSPLTPTALSGNTIYF. The V call is TRBV18, the J call TRBJ1-3, with D perhaps TRBD1 (5 bases). The V end was cut by 3 bases, the J end by 0 bases, with 18 bases between. The CDR3 consists of 18 residues. Germline V gene sequence: CDR1 KGHSH, CDR2 LQKENI.

The V call is TRBV5-1, the J call TRBJ2-7; D is ambiguous. Germline V gives CDR1 SGHRS, CDR2 YFSETQ. Trimming took off 0 bases at V and 3 bases at J, with 10 bases between the two ends. The CDR3 runs 14 residues. CDR3 sequence reads: CASSLAGSNYEQYF. The CDR3 region has the DNA TGCGCCAGCAGCTTGGCAGGCAGCAACTACGAGCAGTACTTC.

The rearrangement joins TRBV5-1 to TRBJ1-2; D ambiguous. Per germline, CDR1 SGHRS and CDR2 YFSETQ. Trimming left V 0 bases short and J 4 bases short, with 10 bases between. The CDR3 has 14 amino acids. The CDR3 nucleotides read TGCGCCAGCAGCTTGGACCGGAACTCCTATGGCTACACCTTC. Its protein product is CASSLDRNSYGYTF.

This clonotype was seen a handful of times. The gene calls are TRBV7-9 and TRBJ1-1; D remains unclear. The germline gives CDR1 SEHNR, CDR2 FQNEAQ (reference sequence). V lost 0 bases and J 0 bases, leaving 8 bases between the germline ends. The CDR3 totals 15 residues. In nucleotides, the CDR3 is TGTGCCAGCAGCTTAGCGCGGGCTATGAACACTGAAGCTTTCTTT. The encoded protein is CASSLARAMNTEAFF.

This chain joins TRBV10-3 and TRBJ1-1; TRBD1 might be the D (5 bases). Trimming took 3 bases from V and 5 from J, leaving 7 bases between them. CDR1 is ENHRY and CDR2 is SYGVKD in the germline V gene. The CDR3 has 12 residues. This chain's CDR3 is CAISDRETEAFF. CDR3 in DNA: TGTGCCATCAGTGACAGGGAGACTGAAGCTTTCTTT.

The gene calls are TRBV5-4 and TRBJ1-1; D perhaps matches TRBD1 (5 bases). Germline values: CDR1 SGHNT, CDR2 YYREEE (reference sequence). Trimming left V 5 bases short and J 5 bases short, with 13 bases between. The CDR3 has 13 amino acids. The CDR3, as DNA: TGTGCCAGCAGTCATACAGGATCGACTGAAGCTTTCTTT. Translation: CASSHTGSTEAFF.